What follows describes a single T cell receptor (beta chain). The clone's antigen remains unknown. Per-base quality was not reported, and no clone a single base away is much larger than it. CDR1 and CDR2, looked up from the germline V gene (reference sequence), are LNHDA and SQIVND. The CDR3 runs 15 amino acids, cysteine and phenylalanine included. The only DNA kept is the CDR3, 45 bases in frame from the first base. A distance of 9 bases separates the germline ends of V and J, which lose 0 bases and 3 bases respectively. The source of the sample is a study of blood T cell repertoires in COVID-19 (TCRdb year 2020). General notes on the study: Samples from collaborators originated in the United States, Italy and Spain and spanned both the acute and convalescent phases of COVID-19. The material from the prospective study consisted of cDNA or gDNA derived from T cells, B-cell-depleted T cells, or PBMCs. Sample metadata almost always included a de-identified subject ID, COVID-19 status, age in years and sex. The repertoires were released in a freely available public database meant as a resource for research on the immune response to SARS-CoV-2. The dataset comprised deeply sampled blood TCRbeta repertoires from subjects exposed to, actively infected with, or recovered from COVID-19. The samples were drawn from two sources: the first 160 participants of the ongoing ImmuneRACE study, and 1,254 subjects contributed by 6 global collaborators. Where available, HLA class I and class II types were obtained from metadata supplied by the sample provider rather than from assay-based typing. Study-wide conclusions, independent of this receptor: Clinical and demographic metadata were provided uncurated, with the amount varying by source and participant.

Collaborating institutions collected whole blood in K2EDTA tubes following their own protocols. For TCRbeta analysis, collaborators shipped samples as frozen whole blood, isolated PBMCs, or DNA extracted from either of those sample types. The immunoSEQ Assay, a bias-controlled multiplex PCR, was used to amplify TCRbeta CDR3 regions from genomic DNA. Processing in the source paper ran as follows. The number of nucleated cells in each sample was estimated by amplification of reference gene primers within the assay. To quantify the absolute abundance of each unique TCRbeta CDR3 rearrangement, sequence reads were collapsed and filtered. For each sample, productive Simpson clonality was calculated by taking the square root of Simpson's diversity index across productive rearrangements. Here the immuneACCESS table is served through TCRdb, limited to in-frame sequences with V and J called. Missing clones are a known gap in these copies; in checked studies unresolved V genes cover under half, and the rest lacks a known reason. That table furnishes V, J and clone size, whereas the DNA furnished D and trimming. The sample records roughly 200,000 clones, around 82% of which are singletons. The top ten constitute more than 6.5% of the sample.

The chain is made from TRBV19 and TRBJ1-5; the D segment could be TRBD1, given 6 matching bases. Sequences were obtained from peripheral blood. The TCR sequence derives from a man in his forties with active or convalescent COVID-19. The DNA sequence reads TGTGCCAGTAGTATAGACTGGACAGACAATCAGCCCCAGCATTTT. It encodes CASSIDWTDNQPQHF.